Sequencing of this T cell receptor (beta chain) was carried out in a study of patients and donors after allogeneic stem cell transplantation (dated by TCRdb to about 2020). Libraries were constructed by RT-PCR. Instrument used: NextSeq 550. TCRdb took the public reads, trimmed them with fastp at Q25, ran MiXCR for clone calling and kept in-frame beta chains. Identical CDR3 protein sequences are pooled into one entry, listed with their most common genes and DNA. The sample data list tens of thousands of distinct CDR3 sequences, and around 27% of these were observed just once. The ten largest clonotypes hold more than 20% of the sample. Many counts were recorded for this clonotype. Its antigen is currently not known. No qualities accompany the bases; no much larger clone lies one base away. The TCR comes from a human donor who was either an allogeneic HSCT recipient or a stem cell or donor lymphocyte infusion donor (not recorded which). It is not recorded whose cells these are; they may come from a transplant donor. Sequencing input: blood, either unsorted or a sorted T cell fraction (not recorded which).

The base sequence is TGTGCCAGCAGTTTAAAGGGGGACTACAATCAGCCCCAGCATTTT. Its protein reads: CASSLKGDYNQPQHF. The rearrangement combines TRBV12-3 or TRBV12-4 with TRBJ1-5; TRBD1 is possibly the D segment (6 matching bases). The CDR3 goes from the cysteine to the phenylalanine over 15 residues. The only DNA kept is the CDR3, 45 bases in frame from the first base. V is clipped by 2 bases and J by 3 bases, and the sequence between their germline boundaries is 11 bases long.